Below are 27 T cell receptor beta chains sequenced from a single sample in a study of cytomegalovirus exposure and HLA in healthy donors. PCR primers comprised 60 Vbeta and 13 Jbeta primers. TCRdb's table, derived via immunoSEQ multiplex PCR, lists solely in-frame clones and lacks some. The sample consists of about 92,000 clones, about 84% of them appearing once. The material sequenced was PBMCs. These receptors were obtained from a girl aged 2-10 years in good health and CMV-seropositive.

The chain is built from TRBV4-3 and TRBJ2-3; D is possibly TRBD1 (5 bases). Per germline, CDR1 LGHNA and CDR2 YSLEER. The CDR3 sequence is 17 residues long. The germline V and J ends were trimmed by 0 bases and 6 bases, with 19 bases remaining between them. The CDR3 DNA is TGCGCCAGCAGCCAAGAAACAGGTCTGGTAAACGGTGATACGCAGTATTTT. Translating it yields CASSQETGLVNGDTQYF.

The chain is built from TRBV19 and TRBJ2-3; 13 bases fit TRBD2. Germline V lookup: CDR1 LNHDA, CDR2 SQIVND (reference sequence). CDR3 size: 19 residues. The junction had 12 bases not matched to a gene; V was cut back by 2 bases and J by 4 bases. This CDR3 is CASSIRFWTSGSKADTQYF. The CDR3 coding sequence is TGTGCCAGTAGTATAAGGTTCTGGACTAGCGGGAGTAAGGCAGATACGCAGTATTTT.

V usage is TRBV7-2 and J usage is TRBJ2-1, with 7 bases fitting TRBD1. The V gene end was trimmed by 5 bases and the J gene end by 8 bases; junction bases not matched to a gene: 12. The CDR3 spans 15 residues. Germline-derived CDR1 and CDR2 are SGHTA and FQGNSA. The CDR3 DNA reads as TGTGCCAGCAGCCAGGGGGTACTAGTCCGGGATGAGCAGTTCTTC. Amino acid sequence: CASSQGVLVRDEQFF.

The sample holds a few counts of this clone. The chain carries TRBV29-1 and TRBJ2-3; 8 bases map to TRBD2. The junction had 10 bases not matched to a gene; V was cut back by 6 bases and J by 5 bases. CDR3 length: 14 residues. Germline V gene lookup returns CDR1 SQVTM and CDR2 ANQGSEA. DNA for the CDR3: TGCAGCGTCGCGGGGGGCAGGGCGGTAGATACGCAGTATTTT. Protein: CSVAGGRAVDTQYF.

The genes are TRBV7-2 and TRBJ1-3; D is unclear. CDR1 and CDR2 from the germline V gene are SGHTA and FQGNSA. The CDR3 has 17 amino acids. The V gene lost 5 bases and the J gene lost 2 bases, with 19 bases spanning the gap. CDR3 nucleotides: TGTGCCAGCAGCCCACGTGGTTCTGGAGCGGCTGGAAACACCATATATTTT. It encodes CASSPRGSGAAGNTIYF.

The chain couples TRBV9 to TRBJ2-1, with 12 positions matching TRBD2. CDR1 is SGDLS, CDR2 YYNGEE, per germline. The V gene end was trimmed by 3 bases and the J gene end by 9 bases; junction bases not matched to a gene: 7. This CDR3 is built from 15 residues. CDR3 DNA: TGTGCCAGCAGCGGACGACTAGCGGGAGATCTTGAGCAGTTCTTC. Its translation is CASSGRLAGDLEQFF.

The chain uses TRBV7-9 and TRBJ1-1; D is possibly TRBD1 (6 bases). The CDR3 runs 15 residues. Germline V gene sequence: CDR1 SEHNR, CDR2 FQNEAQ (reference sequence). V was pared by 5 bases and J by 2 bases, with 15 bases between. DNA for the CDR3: TGTGCCAGCAGCACTTCGACAGGTGGAAACACTGAAGCTTTCTTT. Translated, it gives CASSTSTGGNTEAFF.

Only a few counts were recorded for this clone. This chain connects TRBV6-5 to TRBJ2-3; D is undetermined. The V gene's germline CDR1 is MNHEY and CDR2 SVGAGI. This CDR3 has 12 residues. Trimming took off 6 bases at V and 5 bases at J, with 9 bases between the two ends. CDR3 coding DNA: TGTGCCAGCAGCCACCCCGGAGATACGCAGTATTTT. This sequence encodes CASSHPGDTQYF.

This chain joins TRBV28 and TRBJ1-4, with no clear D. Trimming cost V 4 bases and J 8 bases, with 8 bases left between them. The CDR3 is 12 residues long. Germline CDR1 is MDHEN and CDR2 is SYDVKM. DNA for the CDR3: TGTGCCAGCAGTTCTGGCGGGGAAAAACTGTTTTTT. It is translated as CASSSGGEKLFF.

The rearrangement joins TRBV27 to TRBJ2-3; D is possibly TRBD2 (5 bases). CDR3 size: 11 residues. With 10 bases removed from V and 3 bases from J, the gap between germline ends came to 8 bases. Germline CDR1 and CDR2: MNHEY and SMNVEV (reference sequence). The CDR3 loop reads CATRTTDTQYF. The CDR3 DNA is TGTGCCACACGGACTACAGATACGCAGTATTTT.

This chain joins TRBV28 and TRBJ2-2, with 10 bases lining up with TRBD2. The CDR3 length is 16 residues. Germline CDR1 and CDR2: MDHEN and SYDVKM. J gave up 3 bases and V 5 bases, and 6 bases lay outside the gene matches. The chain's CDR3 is CASSPSGSVDTGELFF. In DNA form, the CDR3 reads TGTGCCAGCAGTCCTAGCGGGAGCGTCGACACCGGGGAGCTGTTTTTT.

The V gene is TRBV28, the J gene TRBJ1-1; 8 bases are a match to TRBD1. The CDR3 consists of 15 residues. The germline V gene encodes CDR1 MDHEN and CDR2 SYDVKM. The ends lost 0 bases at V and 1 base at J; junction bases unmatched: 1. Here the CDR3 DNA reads TGTGCCAGCAGTTTATGGGGGACAGGGAACACTGAAGCTTTCTTT. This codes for CASSLWGTGNTEAFF.

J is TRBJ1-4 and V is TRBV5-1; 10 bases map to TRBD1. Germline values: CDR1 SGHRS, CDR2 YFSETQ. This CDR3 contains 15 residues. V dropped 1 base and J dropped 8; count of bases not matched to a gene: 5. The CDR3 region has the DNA TGCGCCAGCAGCTTGTCCCGGGACAGGGGCGAAAAACTGTTTTTT. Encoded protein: CASSLSRDRGEKLFF.

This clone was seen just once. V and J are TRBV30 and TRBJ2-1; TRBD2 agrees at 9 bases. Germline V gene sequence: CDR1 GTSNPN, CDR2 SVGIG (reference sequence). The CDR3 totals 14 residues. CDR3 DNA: TGTGCGAAAGTTAGCGGGAGCTCCTACAATGAGCAGTTCTTC. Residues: CAKVSGSSYNEQFF.

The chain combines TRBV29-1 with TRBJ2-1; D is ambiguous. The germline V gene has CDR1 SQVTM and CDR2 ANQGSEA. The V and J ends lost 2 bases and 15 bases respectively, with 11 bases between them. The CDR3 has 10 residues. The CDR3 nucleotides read TGCAGCGTTGAAATCGCGGAGAGGTTCTTC. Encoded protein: CSVEIAERFF.

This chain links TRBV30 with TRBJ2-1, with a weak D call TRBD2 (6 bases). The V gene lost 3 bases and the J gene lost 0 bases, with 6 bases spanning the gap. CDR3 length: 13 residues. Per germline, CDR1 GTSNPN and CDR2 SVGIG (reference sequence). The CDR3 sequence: CAWSGSSYNEQFF. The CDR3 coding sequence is TGTGCCTGGAGCGGGAGCTCCTACAATGAGCAGTTCTTC. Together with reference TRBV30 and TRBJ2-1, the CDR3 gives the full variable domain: SQTIHQWPATLVQPVGSPLSLECTVEGTSNPNLYWYRQAAGRGLQLLFYSVGIGQISSEVPQNLSASRPQDRQFILSSKKLLLSDSGFYLCAWSGSSYNEQFFGPGTRLTVL.

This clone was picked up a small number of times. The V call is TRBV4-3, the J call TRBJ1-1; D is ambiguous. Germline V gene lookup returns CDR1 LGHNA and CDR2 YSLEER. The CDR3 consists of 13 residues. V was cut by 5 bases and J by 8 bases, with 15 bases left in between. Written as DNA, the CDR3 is TGCGCCAGCAGCTCCCAAAGAGGGCTGGAAGCTTTCTTT. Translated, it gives CASSSQRGLEAFF.

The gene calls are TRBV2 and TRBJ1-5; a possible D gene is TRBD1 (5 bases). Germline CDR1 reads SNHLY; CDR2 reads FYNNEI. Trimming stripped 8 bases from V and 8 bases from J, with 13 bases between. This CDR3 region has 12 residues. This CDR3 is CASLGDSEPQHF. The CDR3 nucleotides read TGTGCCAGCTTGGGGGACTCGGAGCCCCAGCATTTT.

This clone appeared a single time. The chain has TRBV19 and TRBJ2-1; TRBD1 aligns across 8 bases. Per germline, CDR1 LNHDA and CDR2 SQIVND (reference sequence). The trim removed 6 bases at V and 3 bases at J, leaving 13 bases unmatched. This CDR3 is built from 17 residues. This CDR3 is CASRPLTGTGNYNEQFF. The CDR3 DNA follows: TGTGCCAGTAGGCCGTTGACCGGGACAGGAAACTACAATGAGCAGTTCTTC. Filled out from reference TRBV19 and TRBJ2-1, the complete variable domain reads DGGITQSPKYLFRKEGQNVTLSCEQNLNHDAMYWYRQDPGQGLRLIYYSQIVNDFQKGDIAEGYSVSREKKESFPLTVTSAQKNPTAFYLCASRPLTGTGNYNEQFFGPGTRLTVL.

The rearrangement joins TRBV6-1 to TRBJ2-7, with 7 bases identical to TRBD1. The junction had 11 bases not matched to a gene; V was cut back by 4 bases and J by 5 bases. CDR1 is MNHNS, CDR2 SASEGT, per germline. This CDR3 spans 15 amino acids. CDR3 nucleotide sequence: TGTGCCAGCAGTGCCCGGGACAGCCCTCCTAACGAGCAGTACTTC. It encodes CASSARDSPPNEQYF.

As DNA, the CDR3 is TGTGCTCCTAATCCCTATATAGCGGGTACGCAGTATTTT. This gives the protein CAPNPYIAGTQYF. The V gene is TRBV7-7, the J gene TRBJ2-3; 7 bases align to TRBD2. This CDR3 spans 13 amino acids. The germline V gene has CDR1 SSHAT and CDR2 FNYEAQ (reference sequence).

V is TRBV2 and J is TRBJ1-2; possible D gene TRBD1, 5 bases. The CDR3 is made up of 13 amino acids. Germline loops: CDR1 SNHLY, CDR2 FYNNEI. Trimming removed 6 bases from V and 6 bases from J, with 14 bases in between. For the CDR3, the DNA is TGTGCCAGCAGGGCCAACGAAGGGGATGGCTACACCTTC. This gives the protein CASRANEGDGYTF.

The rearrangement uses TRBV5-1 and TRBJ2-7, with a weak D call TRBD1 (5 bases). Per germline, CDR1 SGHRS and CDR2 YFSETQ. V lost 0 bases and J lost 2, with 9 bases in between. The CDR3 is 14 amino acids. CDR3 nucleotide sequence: TGCGCCAGCAGCTTGGTACAGGCGACCTACGAGCAGTACTTC. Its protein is CASSLVQATYEQYF.

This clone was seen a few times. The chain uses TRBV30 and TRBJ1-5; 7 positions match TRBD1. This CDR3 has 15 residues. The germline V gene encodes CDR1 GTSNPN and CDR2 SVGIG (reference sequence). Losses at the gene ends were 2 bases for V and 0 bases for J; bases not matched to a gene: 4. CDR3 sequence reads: CAWSKQGNSNQPQHF. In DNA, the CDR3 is TGTGCCTGGAGTAAACAGGGGAATAGCAATCAGCCCCAGCATTTT.

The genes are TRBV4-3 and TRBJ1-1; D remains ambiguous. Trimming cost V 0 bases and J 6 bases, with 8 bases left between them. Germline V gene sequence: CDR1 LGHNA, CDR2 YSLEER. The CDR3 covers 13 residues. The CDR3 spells CASSQDTVAEAFF. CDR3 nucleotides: TGCGCCAGCAGCCAAGATACGGTGGCTGAAGCTTTCTTT.

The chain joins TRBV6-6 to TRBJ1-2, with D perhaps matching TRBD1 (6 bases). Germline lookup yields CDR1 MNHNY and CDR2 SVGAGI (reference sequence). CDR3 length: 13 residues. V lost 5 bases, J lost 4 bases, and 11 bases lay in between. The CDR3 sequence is CASSDTGTYGYTF. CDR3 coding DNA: TGTGCCAGCAGTGACACAGGGACCTATGGCTACACCTTC.

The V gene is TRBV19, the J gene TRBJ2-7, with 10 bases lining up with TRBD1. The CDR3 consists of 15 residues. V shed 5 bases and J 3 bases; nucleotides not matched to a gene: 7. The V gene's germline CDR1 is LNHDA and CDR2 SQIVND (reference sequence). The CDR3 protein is CASSVQTGGGYEQYF. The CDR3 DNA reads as TGTGCCAGTAGTGTCCAGACAGGGGGCGGCTACGAGCAGTACTTC.